This T cell receptor beta chain was obtained from a study of blood T cell repertoires in COVID-19. Across the study: From the United States, Italy and Spain came samples of acute and convalescent COVID-19. PBMCs, B-cell-depleted T cells, or T cells were the source of the cDNA or gDNA that made up the material.

This CDR3 region has 15 residues. CDR1 is MNHEY and CDR2 is SVGAGI in the germline V gene. V lost 9 bases to trimming and J lost 2 bases, with 19 bases between them. In the source study's methods: For nucleated cells, counts were estimated from reference gene primer amplification. TCRdb keeps only in-frame clones here, not all; method: immunoSEQ multiplex PCR. V and J calls and clone size are those listed in that table; D and trimming were worked out from the DNA. The sample records 90,000 or so clones, approximately 87% being singletons. The sequencing sample was made of peripheral blood. This chain links TRBV6-5 with TRBJ1-2, with a weak D call TRBD1 (5 bases). The TCR originated in a human donor in a cohort sampled during active COVID-19. DNA for the CDR3: TGTGCCAGTGTCGGACAAAACCTTTTCAACTATGGCTACACCTTC. This sequence encodes CASVGQNLFNYGYTF.